This TCR beta chain was captured in a study of tumor T cells in aggressive B-cell lymphoma (dated by TCRdb to about 2017). Library prep was done by the immunoSEQ multiplex PCR assay. TCRdb obtained this table from immuneACCESS and retained in-frame rearrangements with V and J assigned. These tables miss some clones; where compared with another copy, unresolved V genes account for less than half of the shortfall, and the remainder is unexplained. The sample table contains approximately 12,000 clones; only one count was recorded for about 89% of them. The leading ten clones occupy about 2.2% of the sample. The CDR3 spans 13 residues, from the cysteine through the phenylalanine. Kept here is only the CDR3 DNA, which spans 39 bases and is read in frame from base 1. The germline V gene yields SGHTA for CDR1 and FQGNSA for CDR2. The junction shows trimming of 5 bases on V and 6 bases on J, and the gene matches do not reach 5 bases of it.

Turning to this clone: This receptor's antigen is unknown. Nothing much larger sits one base from this clone, and base qualities are not available.

Specimen: tumor tissue. This TCR came from an adult with diffuse large B cell lymphoma. The rearrangement combines TRBV7-2 with TRBJ1-2; 8 middle bases align to TRBD1. The CDR3 corresponds to CASSHRGANGYTF. The nucleotide sequence is TGTGCCAGCAGCCACAGGGGGGCTAATGGCTACACCTTC.